These T cell receptor beta chains were read from a single sample in a study of blood T cell repertoires in COVID-19. The assay was immunoSEQ multiplex PCR, and TCRdb's table has in-frame clones only and misses some. There are about 150,000 clones in the sample; 65% to 85% occur only once, and 7% to 9% lies in the top ten. The sample consisted of peripheral blood. These receptors were collected from a middle-aged man with active or convalescent COVID-19. The CDR3 runs from the conserved cysteine through the conserved F or W. Fields, in order: V gene, J gene, D gene, clone size, CDR3 protein, CDR3 DNA. A D gene is named only where the DNA matches it firmly. For some rows the clone size is stated as once, few or many, or as a class when expanded; others skip it.

v_gene: TRBV5-4
j_gene: TRBJ2-2
d_gene: TRBD2
abundance: once
CDR3aa: CASRKGLAANTGELFF
CDR3nt: TGTGCCAGCAGAAAGGGACTAGCGGCGAACACCGGGGAGCTGTTTTTT

v_gene: TRBV24-1
j_gene: TRBJ2-3
d_gene: .
abundance: .
CDR3aa: CATSEGWERTDTQYF
CDR3nt: TGTGCCACCAGTGAGGGGTGGGAGAGGACAGATACGCAGTATTTT

v_gene: TRBV11-2
j_gene: TRBJ2-7
d_gene: TRBD2
abundance: .
CDR3aa: CASSLDPTSGSEYF
CDR3nt: TGTGCCAGCAGCTTAGATCCAACTAGCGGGAGTGAGTACTTC

v_gene: TRBV27
j_gene: TRBJ1-3
d_gene: TRBD1
abundance: .
CDR3aa: CASSPPTGAGNTIYF
CDR3nt: TGTGCCAGCAGTCCCCCGACAGGGGCTGGAAACACCATATATTTT

v_gene: TRBV6-2/TRBV6-3
j_gene: TRBJ2-1
d_gene: .
abundance: .
CDR3aa: CASSWATLYNEQFF
CDR3nt: TGTGCCAGCAGTTGGGCTACCCTATACAATGAGCAGTTCTTC

v_gene: TRBV7-3
j_gene: TRBJ1-2
d_gene: .
abundance: few
CDR3aa: CASSDPSGRGYTF
CDR3nt: TGTGCCAGCAGCGACCCTAGCGGTCGTGGCTACACCTTC

v_gene: TRBV7-3
j_gene: TRBJ2-1
d_gene: TRBD2
abundance: .
CDR3aa: CASSRIPGLNEQFF
CDR3nt: TGTGCCAGCAGCCGAATTCCGGGACTAAATGAGCAGTTCTTC

v_gene: TRBV27
j_gene: TRBJ2-1
d_gene: .
abundance: many
CDR3aa: CASSLLPRSSYNEQFF
CDR3nt: TGTGCCAGCAGTTTGCTACCCCGGTCCTCCTACAATGAGCAGTTCTTC

v_gene: TRBV24-1
j_gene: TRBJ1-2
d_gene: .
abundance: .
CDR3aa: CATSGTRGYTF
CDR3nt: TGTGCCACCAGTGGAACGCGGGGCTACACCTTC

v_gene: TRBV11-3
j_gene: TRBJ2-2
d_gene: TRBD2
abundance: few
CDR3aa: CASSQLAGGTGELFF
CDR3nt: TGTGCCAGCAGCCAACTAGCGGGAGGGACCGGGGAGCTGTTTTTT

v_gene: TRBV7-8
j_gene: TRBJ2-7
d_gene: .
abundance: .
CDR3aa: CASSRRLGMTERSYEQYF
CDR3nt: TGTGCCAGCAGCCGGAGGCTTGGAATGACAGAGAGAAGCTACGAGCAGTACTTC

v_gene: TRBV6-5
j_gene: TRBJ1-4
d_gene: TRBD1
abundance: few
CDR3aa: CASSSTGTGNEKLFF
CDR3nt: TGTGCCAGCAGTTCCACCGGGACAGGGAACGAAAAACTGTTTTTT

v_gene: TRBV11-3
j_gene: TRBJ2-1
d_gene: TRBD2
abundance: .
CDR3aa: CASSLGASGSDVEQFF
CDR3nt: TGTGCCAGCAGCTTAGGGGCCAGCGGGAGCGACGTTGAGCAGTTCTTC

v_gene: TRBV4-2
j_gene: TRBJ2-7
d_gene: TRBD1
abundance: .
CDR3aa: CASSPIGTGHEQYF
CDR3nt: TGTGCCAGCAGCCCGATCGGGACAGGCCACGAGCAGTACTTC

v_gene: TRBV19
j_gene: TRBJ1-4
d_gene: .
abundance: .
CDR3aa: CASKTGHEKLFF
CDR3nt: TGTGCCAGCAAGACAGGCCACGAAAAACTGTTTTTT

v_gene: TRBV30
j_gene: TRBJ2-7
d_gene: TRBD1
abundance: .
CDR3aa: CATRTGSYEQYF
CDR3nt: TGTGCCACAAGGACAGGATCCTACGAGCAGTACTTC

v_gene: TRBV10-3
j_gene: TRBJ2-1
d_gene: TRBD1
abundance: once
CDR3aa: CAIHNPGQGAPQFF
CDR3nt: TGTGCCATTCATAACCCCGGACAGGGGGCCCCCCAGTTCTTC

v_gene: TRBV19
j_gene: TRBJ2-7
d_gene: .
abundance: .
CDR3aa: CASKSMPGDYEQYF
CDR3nt: TGTGCCAGTAAATCCATGCCGGGGGACTACGAGCAGTACTTC

v_gene: TRBV6-5
j_gene: TRBJ2-1
d_gene: TRBD1
abundance: .
CDR3aa: CASSYSGRGNEQFF
CDR3nt: TGTGCCAGCAGTTACTCGGGCAGGGGGAATGAGCAGTTCTTC

v_gene: TRBV27
j_gene: TRBJ2-1
d_gene: .
abundance: .
CDR3aa: CASSLIRVDSYNEQFF
CDR3nt: TGTGCCAGCAGTTTAATCAGGGTAGACTCCTACAATGAGCAGTTCTTC

v_gene: TRBV19
j_gene: TRBJ2-4
d_gene: TRBD1
abundance: few
CDR3aa: CASSKQSGQALNIQYF
CDR3nt: TGTGCCAGTAGTAAGCAATCGGGACAGGCTTTAAACATTCAGTACTTC

v_gene: TRBV6-5
j_gene: TRBJ1-4
d_gene: .
abundance: .
CDR3aa: CASSSPRGPHEKLFF
CDR3nt: TGTGCCAGCAGTTCCCCGCGTGGGCCCCATGAAAAACTGTTTTTT

v_gene: TRBV29-1
j_gene: TRBJ2-1
d_gene: TRBD1
abundance: .
CDR3aa: CSVGSPGQHYNEQFF
CDR3nt: TGCAGCGTTGGGTCCCCGGGACAGCACTACAATGAGCAGTTCTTC

v_gene: TRBV11-2
j_gene: TRBJ1-5
d_gene: TRBD1
abundance: .
CDR3aa: CASSPNRGREPQHF
CDR3nt: TGTGCCAGCAGCCCCAACAGGGGCAGGGAGCCCCAGCATTTT

v_gene: TRBV11-3
j_gene: TRBJ1-1
d_gene: .
abundance: .
CDR3aa: CASSLGQGTEAFF
CDR3nt: TGTGCCAGCAGCTTAGGTCAGGGCACTGAAGCTTTCTTT

v_gene: TRBV5-1
j_gene: TRBJ2-2
d_gene: TRBD2
abundance: .
CDR3aa: CASSFSSGTGTGELFF
CDR3nt: TGCGCCAGCAGCTTCTCTAGCGGGACGGGCACCGGGGAGCTGTTTTTT

v_gene: TRBV7-8
j_gene: TRBJ1-1
d_gene: TRBD1
abundance: .
CDR3aa: CASSYLQGARAFF
CDR3nt: TGTGCCAGCAGCTACCTACAGGGGGCAAGAGCTTTCTTT

v_gene: TRBV5-8
j_gene: TRBJ1-5
d_gene: TRBD1
abundance: .
CDR3aa: CASSLGGQGARQPQHF
CDR3nt: TGTGCCAGCAGCTTAGGTGGACAGGGGGCCAGGCAGCCCCAGCATTTT

v_gene: TRBV4-1
j_gene: TRBJ2-1
d_gene: TRBD2
abundance: .
CDR3aa: CASSLAGGGYNEQFF
CDR3nt: TGCGCCAGCAGCCTAGCGGGAGGGGGGTACAATGAGCAGTTCTTC

v_gene: TRBV5-1
j_gene: TRBJ1-2
d_gene: TRBD1
abundance: .
CDR3aa: CASSLNAGGPTNYGYTF
CDR3nt: TGCGCCAGCAGCTTGAACGCAGGGGGCCCTACCAACTATGGCTACACCTTC

v_gene: TRBV7-2
j_gene: TRBJ2-5
d_gene: .
abundance: once
CDR3aa: CASSSDQAGQETQYF
CDR3nt: TGTGCCAGCAGCTCCGACCAGGCGGGCCAAGAGACCCAGTACTTC

v_gene: TRBV6-6
j_gene: TRBJ2-5
d_gene: .
abundance: .
CDR3aa: CASSPQGQETQYF
CDR3nt: TGTGCCAGCAGTCCCCAGGGCCAAGAGACCCAGTACTTC